Each of the 5 T cell receptor beta chains below was sequenced from the same sample in a study of OX40 agonist ivuxolimab in advanced cancers. Data came from immunoSEQ multiplex PCR; TCRdb stores just in-frame clones and leaves some out. The sample has some 39,000 clones, about 90% seen once. Sample: CD4+ or CD8+ T cells sorted from blood, taken in a trial of the OX40 agonist ivuxolimab. These receptors came from an adult with an advanced solid tumor such as melanoma, head and neck, liver or kidney cancer.

This chain joins TRBV5-8 and TRBJ1-1; D perhaps matches TRBD1 (5 bases). CDR1 is SGHTS, CDR2 YDEGEE, per germline. The CDR3 spans 14 residues. Trimming removed 1 base at V and 4 bases at J, with 11 bases between. DNA for the CDR3: TGTGCCAGCAGCTTGACAGGAAGCGGCACTGAAGCTTTCTTT. The encoded protein is CASSLTGSGTEAFF.

This chain connects TRBV25-1 to TRBJ1-2; D perhaps matches TRBD1 (5 bases). Trimming cost V 3 bases and J 5 bases, with 13 bases left between them. Germline loops: CDR1 MGHDK, CDR2 SYGVNS. This CDR3 contains 14 residues. The CDR3 DNA is TGTGCCAGCAGTGAGTCAGGGACGGCGTATGGCTACACCTTC. Translation gives CASSESGTAYGYTF.

The rearrangement joins TRBV4-2 to TRBJ2-1; TRBD2 matches 9 bases. Germline CDR1 reads LGHNA; CDR2 reads YNFKEQ. With 3 bases clipped from V and 7 bases from J, the junction kept 7 bases outside the gene matches. The CDR3 loop spans 15 amino acids. The CDR3 DNA reads TGTGCCAGCAGCCAGAGTCCTAGCGGGATGAATGAGCAGTTCTTC. Amino acid sequence: CASSQSPSGMNEQFF.

This chain joins TRBV7-9 and TRBJ2-3; TRBD1 might be the D (6 bases). The CDR3 consists of 13 residues. CDR1 and CDR2 from the germline V gene are SEHNR and FQNEAQ (reference sequence). V gave up 5 bases and J gave up 12 bases, with 18 bases separating them. The CDR3: CASSTSGTSDQYF. In DNA form, the CDR3 reads TGTGCCAGCAGCACATCCGGGACAAGTGATCAGTATTTT. The whole variable domain, filled in from reference TRBV7-9 and TRBJ2-3, reads DTGVSQNPRHKITKRGQNVTFRCDPISEHNRLYWYRQTLGQGPEFLTYFQNEAQLEKSRLLSDRFSAERPKGSFSTLEIQRTEQGDSAMYLCASSTSGTSDQYFGPGTRLTVL.

This sequence joins TRBV28 and TRBJ2-7, with 9 bases identical to TRBD1. CDR3 length: 15 residues. V trimming: 6 bases; J trimming: 6 bases; junction bases outside the gene matches: 12. Per germline, CDR1 MDHEN and CDR2 SYDVKM. CDR3 nucleotide sequence: TGTGCCAGCAGGCGGTCGGGGACAGGGTCTTTCGAGCAGTACTTC. This gives the protein CASRRSGTGSFEQYF.